A single sample gave rise to the 22 T cell receptor beta chains below, sequenced in a study of blood T cells in healthy people across ages. PCR was performed a second time for about 7 to 11 cycles using a sample-barcoded 5' primer and a J-beta primer mix. In TCRdb, the 5' RACE reads were re-called with MiXCR into one record per CDR3 protein. Of about 780,000 distinct CDR3 sequences listed, 46% are singletons. The sequenced material came from blood. The receptors stem from a man older than 75 in good health.

Of note for this clonotype: This may arise from a read error, as a much more abundant clone is one base away. The chain recombines TRBV29-1 with TRBJ2-7; D remains ambiguous. The J call could be wrong; TRBJ2-5 is a better fit for the DNA end. Germline CDR1 reads SQVTM; CDR2 reads ANQGSEA. The CDR3 totals 13 residues. In DNA, the CDR3 is TGCAGCGTTGAAGTGGGAAGGCGTGAGACCCAGTACTTC. As protein: CSVEVGRRETQYF.

The chain is built from TRBV20-1 and TRBJ2-1, with D perhaps TRBD1 (5 bases). Trimming removed 6 bases from V and 5 bases from J, with 14 bases in between. Per the germline V gene, CDR1 is DFQATT and CDR2 is SNEGSKA (reference sequence). The CDR3 runs 13 residues. CDR3 in amino acids: CSAPPATDNEQFF. Here the CDR3 DNA reads TGCAGTGCCCCACCCGCGACAGACAATGAGCAGTTCTTC.

The V gene is TRBV12-3 or TRBV12-4, the J gene TRBJ1-1; D may be TRBD1 (5 bases). CDR3 length: 16 residues. Trimming stripped 2 bases from V and 1 base from J, with 14 bases between. DNA of the CDR3: TGTGCCAGCAGTTTATGGACACTCTTAGAGAACACTGAAGCTTTCTTT. Its protein product is CASSLWTLLENTEAFF.

This clonotype was counted at least ten times. Here the CDR3 DNA reads TGTGCCAGCAGCGAGACAGGGATATCCTACGAGCAGTACTTC. It yields the protein CASSETGISYEQYF. The chain joins TRBV12-3 or TRBV12-4 to TRBJ2-7; 7 positions match TRBD1. V shed 6 bases and J 1 base; nucleotides not matched to a gene: 6. This CDR3 contains 14 residues.

This chain links TRBV5-4 with TRBJ2-5; possibly TRBD1 or TRBD2 for D (5 bases each). The V gene's germline CDR1 is SGHNT and CDR2 YYREEE (reference sequence). The CDR3 length is 14 residues. Trimming stripped 4 bases from V and 3 bases from J, with 13 bases between. This chain's CDR3 is CASSRGRQEETQYF. The CDR3, as DNA: TGTGCCAGCAGCCGGGGACGGCAGGAAGAGACCCAGTACTTC.

The CDR3 nucleotides read TGTGCCAGCAGCTTGCTGGGGGGCAACGAAAACATTCAGTACTTC. It specifies CASSLLGGNENIQYF. The rearrangement uses TRBV5-5 and TRBJ2-7; either TRBD1 or TRBD2 may supply D (6 bases each). The end of the DNA is better explained by TRBJ2-4, so the J call may be wrong. The CDR3 spans 15 residues. The germline CDR1 and CDR2 sequences are SGHKS and YYEKEE (reference sequence).

The genes are TRBV12-3 or TRBV12-4 and TRBJ1-5; no firm D call. V shed 5 bases and J shed 7 bases, with 15 bases lying between them. This CDR3 has 14 residues. Here the CDR3 DNA reads TGTGCCAGCAGTCAGATTAGGGAGGGACAGCCCCAGCATTTT. This sequence encodes CASSQIREGQPQHF.

This clonotype was found a few times. The chain has TRBV28 and TRBJ2-5; D uncertain. The J call could be wrong; TRBJ2-7 is a better fit for the DNA end. Looked up from germline, CDR1 is MDHEN and CDR2 is SYDVKM. The CDR3 totals 11 residues. Here the CDR3 reads CASRQFGEQYF. The CDR3 bases are TGTGCCAGCAGGCAGTTCGGCGAGCAGTACTTC.

The chain is built from TRBV7-9 and TRBJ1-1; 8 positions match TRBD1. Germline trimming cut 1 base from V and 5 bases from J; bases unmatched to any gene: 9. Germline CDR1 is SEHNR and CDR2 is FQNEAQ (reference sequence). The CDR3 is 16 amino acids. CDR3 region: CASSLGSTGGRTEAFF. In nucleotides, the CDR3 is TGTGCCAGCAGCTTAGGTTCCACAGGGGGGAGGACTGAAGCTTTCTTT.

In this sample, this clonotype turned up a few times. The rearrangement links TRBV20-1 to TRBJ2-1, with 7 bases matching TRBD2. CDR3 size: 17 residues. Germline loops: CDR1 DFQATT, CDR2 SNEGSKA (reference sequence). Trimming cost V 1 base and J 4 bases; bases outside gene matches: 13. The DNA of the CDR3 is TGCAGTGCTAGAGCTCCCCAGCGTAGCGGGCAATACAATGAGCAGTTCTTC. Translating it yields CSARAPQRSGQYNEQFF.

The DNA of the CDR3 is TGCAGTGCTCCAGAACAGGGAGGGGGTAATGAGCAGTTCTTC. Translation gives CSAPEQGGGNEQFF. V usage is TRBV20-1 and J usage is TRBJ2-1, with D maybe TRBD2 (7 bases). Germline loops: CDR1 DFQATT, CDR2 SNEGSKA (reference sequence). V was clipped by 5 bases and J by 7 bases, with 18 bases between them. The CDR3 length is 14 residues.

This clonotype was seen a handful of times. The genes are TRBV7-7 and TRBJ2-1, with D possibly TRBD2 on 5 matching bases. Trimming pared 1 base from V and 9 bases from J, leaving 13 bases between. CDR1 and CDR2 (germline): SSHAT, FNYEAQ (reference sequence). This CDR3 has 14 residues. CDR3 amino acids: CASSLVEEGGEQFF. The CDR3, as DNA: TGTGCCAGCAGCTTAGTGGAAGAGGGTGGTGAGCAGTTCTTC.

The chain has TRBV4-2 and TRBJ2-1; D ambiguous. CDR1 and CDR2 from the germline V gene are LGHNA and YNFKEQ. The CDR3 length is 15 residues. V was pared by 0 bases and J by 8 bases, with 14 bases between. The CDR3 here is CASSQEPGQIDEQFF. CDR3 bases: TGTGCCAGCAGCCAAGAACCCGGTCAGATCGATGAGCAGTTCTTC.

CDR3 sequence reads: CAWSVLGVSTDTQYF. The CDR3 coding sequence is TGTGCCTGGAGTGTACTGGGGGTCAGCACAGATACGCAGTATTTT. V usage is TRBV30 and J usage is TRBJ2-3; D is possibly TRBD1 or TRBD2 (5 bases each). The ends were cut back, 0 bases at V and 0 bases at J, with 10 bases in the middle. Germline CDR1 GTSNPN, CDR2 SVGIG (reference sequence). This CDR3 is 15 amino acids long.

This clonotype was seen repeatedly, ten times or more. The genes are TRBV12-3 or TRBV12-4 and TRBJ2-5; D uncertain. The CDR3 totals 12 residues. Trimming shortened V by 3 bases and J by 13 bases, and 15 bases separated the two germline ends. Here the CDR3 reads CASSFPGTALYF. CDR3 nucleotide sequence: TGTGCCAGCAGTTTCCCCGGCACAGCTCTGTACTTC.

This sequence joins TRBV10-1 and TRBJ2-5; 10 bases match TRBD1. V lost 5 bases, J lost 5 bases, and 5 bases stayed unmatched. CDR1 WNHNN and CDR2 SYGVQD come from the germline V gene (reference sequence). The CDR3 is made up of 14 amino acids. This chain's CDR3 is CASSRTGGPETQYF. In nucleotides, the CDR3 is TGCGCCAGCAGTCGGACAGGGGGTCCTGAGACCCAGTACTTC.

This chain links TRBV25-1 with TRBJ1-1; the match to TRBD1 covers 10 bases. Germline values: CDR1 MGHDK, CDR2 SYGVNS. Trimming took 2 bases from V and 6 from J; bases not matched to a gene: 6. This CDR3 is 15 amino acids long. The CDR3 DNA reads TGTGCCAGCAGTGAACAGACAGGGGGCAGCGCTGAAGCTTTCTTT. Protein sequence: CASSEQTGGSAEAFF. Based on the CDR3 plus reference TRBV25-1 and TRBJ1-1, the full variable domain is EADIYQTPRYLVIGTGKKITLECSQTMGHDKMYWYQQDPGMELHLIHYSYGVNSTEKGDLSSESTVSRIRTEHFPLTLESARPSHTSQYLCASSEQTGGSAEAFFGQGTRLTVV.

This clonotype was counted between two and nine times. The chain has TRBV7-9 and TRBJ2-1, with 11 bases matching TRBD2. The germline CDR1 and CDR2 sequences are SEHNR and FQNEAQ (reference sequence). V lost 5 bases and J lost 4; bases outside the gene matches: 4. There are 15 residues in the CDR3. The CDR3 sequence: CASSPGLAVYNEQFF. The CDR3 DNA sequence: TGTGCCAGCAGCCCGGGACTAGCGGTATACAATGAGCAGTTCTTC.

As concerns this clonotype: A much larger clone is a single base away; this may be a read error. The chain is built from TRBV11-3 and TRBJ2-3, with D perhaps matching TRBD2 (6 bases). The CDR3 runs to 17 residues. V was pared by 4 bases and J by 2 bases, with 19 bases between. CDR1 and CDR2 from the germline V gene are SGHNT and YENEEA. CDR3 coding DNA: TGTGCCAGCAGCTCAGAGCGGCTAGCGCACATCACAGATACGCAGTATTTT. Translated: CASSSERLAHITDTQYF.

Remarks on this clonotype: This may come from a read error, since a much larger clone is one base off. The genes are TRBV4-1 and TRBJ2-4; tentatively, D is TRBD2 (6 bases). Germline V lookup: CDR1 MGHRA, CDR2 YSYEKL. V gave up 1 base and J gave up 13 bases, with 26 bases separating them. The CDR3 sequence is 17 residues long. The CDR3 region is CASSQGPGIIAVDEQYF. The CDR3 bases are TGCGCCAGCAGCCAAGGCCCGGGAATCATAGCGGTTGATGAGCAGTACTTC.

V and J are TRBV19 and TRBJ2-3, with 7 bases lining up with TRBD2. Germline V gene data show CDR1 as LNHDA and CDR2 as SQIVND (reference sequence). The CDR3 spans 14 residues. After removal of 7 bases from V and 5 bases from J, the junction contained 9 bases not matched to a gene. DNA of the CDR3: TGTGCCAGTACAGGCGGGAGTTTAGGAGATACGCAGTATTTT. This sequence encodes CASTGGSLGDTQYF. The full variable domain, its missing parts supplied by reference TRBV19 and TRBJ2-3, is DGGITQSPKYLFRKEGQNVTLSCEQNLNHDAMYWYRQDPGQGLRLIYYSQIVNDFQKGDIAEGYSVSREKKESFPLTVTSAQKNPTAFYLCASTGGSLGDTQYFGPGTRLTVL.

This clonotype was seen more than once but under ten times. The chain has TRBV20-1 and TRBJ2-5; 11 nucleotides line up with TRBD1. J was trimmed by 5 bases and V by 5 bases; bases with no gene match: 10. Germline V gene data show CDR1 as DFQATT and CDR2 as SNEGSKA (reference sequence). The CDR3 has 15 residues. The CDR3 DNA reads as TGCAGTGCTTCGGACAGGGGGCGCGTGAGCGAGACCCAGTACTTC. Encoded protein: CSASDRGRVSETQYF.